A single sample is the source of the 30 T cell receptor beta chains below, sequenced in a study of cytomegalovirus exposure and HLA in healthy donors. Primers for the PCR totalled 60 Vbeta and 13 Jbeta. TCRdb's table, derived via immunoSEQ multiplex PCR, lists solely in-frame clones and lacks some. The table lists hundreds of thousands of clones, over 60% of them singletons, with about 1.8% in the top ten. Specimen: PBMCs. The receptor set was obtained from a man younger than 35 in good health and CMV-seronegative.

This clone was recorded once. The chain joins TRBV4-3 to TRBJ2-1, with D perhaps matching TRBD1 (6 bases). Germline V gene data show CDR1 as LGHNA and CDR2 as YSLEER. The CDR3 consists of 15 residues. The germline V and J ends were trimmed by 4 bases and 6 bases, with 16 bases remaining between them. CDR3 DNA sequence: TGCGCCAGCAGCCCCACCCACAGGGAAGCCAATGAGCAGTTCTTC. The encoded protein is CASSPTHREANEQFF.

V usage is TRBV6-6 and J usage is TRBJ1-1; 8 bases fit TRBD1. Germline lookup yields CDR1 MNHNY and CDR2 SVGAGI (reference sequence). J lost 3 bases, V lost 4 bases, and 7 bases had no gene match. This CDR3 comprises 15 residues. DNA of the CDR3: TGTGCCAGCAGTTCGGGGACAGGTTGGGACACTGAAGCTTTCTTT. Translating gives CASSSGTGWDTEAFF.

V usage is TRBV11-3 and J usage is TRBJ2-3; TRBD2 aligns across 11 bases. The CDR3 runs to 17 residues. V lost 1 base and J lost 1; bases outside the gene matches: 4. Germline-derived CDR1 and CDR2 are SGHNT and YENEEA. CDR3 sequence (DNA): TGTGCCAGCAGCTTAGGCCTGACTAGCGGGGGCACAGATACGCAGTATTTT. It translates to CASSLGLTSGGTDTQYF.

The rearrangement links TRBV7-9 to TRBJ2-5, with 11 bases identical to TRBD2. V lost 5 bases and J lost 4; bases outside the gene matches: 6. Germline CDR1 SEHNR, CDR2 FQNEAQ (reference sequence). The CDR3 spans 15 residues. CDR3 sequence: CASSPLSGGGETQYF. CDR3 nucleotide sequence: TGTGCCAGCAGCCCCCTTAGCGGGGGGGGAGAGACCCAGTACTTC.

The CDR3 bases are TGTGCCAGCAGAGGAGCGGGAGCCCCAGATACGCAGTATTTT. Translated, it gives CASRGAGAPDTQYF. The chain employs TRBV2 and TRBJ2-3; 8 positions match TRBD2. With V trimmed by 6 bases and J by 4 bases, 6 bases remained unmatched. The CDR3 is 14 residues long. CDR1 is SNHLY and CDR2 is FYNNEI in the germline V gene. Variable domain in full (rest from reference TRBV2 and TRBJ2-3): EPEVTQTPSHQVTQMGQEVILRCVPISNHLYFYWYRQILGQKVEFLVSFYNNEISEKSEIFDDQFSVERPDGSNFTLKIRSTKLEDSAMYFCASRGAGAPDTQYFGPGTRLTVL.

CDR3 sequence (DNA): TGTGCCAGCAGCACACAGACTAGCGGGGGGGCGTCTAGCACAGATACGCAGTATTTT. It is translated as CASSTQTSGGASSTDTQYF. The rearrangement links TRBV9 to TRBJ2-3; 14 nucleotides line up with TRBD2. This CDR3 region has 19 residues. V shed 4 bases and J 0 bases; nucleotides not matched to a gene: 10. Germline V gene sequence: CDR1 SGDLS, CDR2 YYNGEE.

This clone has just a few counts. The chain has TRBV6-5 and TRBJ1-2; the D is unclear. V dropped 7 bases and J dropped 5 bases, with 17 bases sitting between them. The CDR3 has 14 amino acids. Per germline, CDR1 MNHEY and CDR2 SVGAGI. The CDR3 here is CASMGAGEGYGYTF. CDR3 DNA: TGTGCCAGCATGGGAGCAGGCGAGGGTTATGGCTACACCTTC.

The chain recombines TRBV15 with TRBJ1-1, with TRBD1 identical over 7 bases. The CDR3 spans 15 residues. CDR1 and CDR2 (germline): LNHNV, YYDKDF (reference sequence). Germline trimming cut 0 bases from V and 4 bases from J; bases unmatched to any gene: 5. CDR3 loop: CATSRDRSGGTEAFF. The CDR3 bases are TGTGCCACCAGCAGAGATCGATCAGGGGGCACTGAAGCTTTCTTT. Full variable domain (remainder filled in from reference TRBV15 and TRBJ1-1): DAMVIQNPRYQVTQFGKPVTLSCSQTLNHNVMYWYQQKSSQAPKLLFHYYDKDFNNEADTPDNFQSRRPNTSFCFLDIRSPGLGDTAMYLCATSRDRSGGTEAFFGQGTRLTVV.

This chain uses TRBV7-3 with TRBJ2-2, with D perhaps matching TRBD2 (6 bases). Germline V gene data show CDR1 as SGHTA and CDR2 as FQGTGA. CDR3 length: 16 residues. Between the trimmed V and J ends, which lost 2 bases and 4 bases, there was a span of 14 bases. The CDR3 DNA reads TGTGCCAGCAGCTTAGCGGGACTGGCGGCCACCGGGGAGCTGTTTTTT. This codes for CASSLAGLAATGELFF.

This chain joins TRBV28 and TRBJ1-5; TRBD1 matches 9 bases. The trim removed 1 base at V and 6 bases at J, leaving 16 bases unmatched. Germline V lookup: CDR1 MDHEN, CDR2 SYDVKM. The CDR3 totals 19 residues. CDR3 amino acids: CASSLFVPTTGGAGQPQHF. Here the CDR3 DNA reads TGTGCCAGCAGTTTATTCGTACCGACTACAGGGGGCGCAGGTCAGCCCCAGCATTTT.

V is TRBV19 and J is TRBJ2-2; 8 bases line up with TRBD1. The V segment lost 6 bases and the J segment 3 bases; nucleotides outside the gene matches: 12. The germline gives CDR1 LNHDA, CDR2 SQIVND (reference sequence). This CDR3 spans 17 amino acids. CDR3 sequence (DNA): TGTGCCAGTAGCCCAGGCTCGGGACAGGCTGACACCGGGGAGCTGTTTTTT. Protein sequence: CASSPGSGQADTGELFF. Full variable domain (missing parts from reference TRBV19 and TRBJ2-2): DGGITQSPKYLFRKEGQNVTLSCEQNLNHDAMYWYRQDPGQGLRLIYYSQIVNDFQKGDIAEGYSVSREKKESFPLTVTSAQKNPTAFYLCASSPGSGQADTGELFFGEGSRLTVL.

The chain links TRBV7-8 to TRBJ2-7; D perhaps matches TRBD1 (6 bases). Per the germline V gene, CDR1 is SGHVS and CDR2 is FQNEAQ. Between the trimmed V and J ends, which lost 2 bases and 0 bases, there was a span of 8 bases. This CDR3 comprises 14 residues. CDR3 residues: CASSLRGGSYEQYF. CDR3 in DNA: TGTGCCAGCAGCTTAAGAGGGGGCTCCTACGAGCAGTACTTC.

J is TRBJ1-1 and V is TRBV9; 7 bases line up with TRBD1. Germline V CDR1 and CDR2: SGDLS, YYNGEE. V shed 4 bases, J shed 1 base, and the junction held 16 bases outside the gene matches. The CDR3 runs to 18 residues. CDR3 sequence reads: CASSPPGQVLLTNTEAFF. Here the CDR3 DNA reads TGTGCCAGCAGCCCCCCCGGACAGGTCTTACTGACGAACACTGAAGCTTTCTTT. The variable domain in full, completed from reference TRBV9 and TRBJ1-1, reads DSGVTQTPKHLITATGQRVTLRCSPRSGDLSVYWYQQSLDQGLQFLIQYYNGEERAKGNILERFSAQQFPDLHSELNLSSLELGDSALYFCASSPPGQVLLTNTEAFFGQGTRLTVV.

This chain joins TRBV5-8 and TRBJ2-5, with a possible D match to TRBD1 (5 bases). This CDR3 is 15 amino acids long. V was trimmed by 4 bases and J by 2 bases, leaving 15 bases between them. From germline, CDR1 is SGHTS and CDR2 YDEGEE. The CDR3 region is CASSTGQGLQETQYF. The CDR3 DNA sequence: TGTGCCAGCAGCACCGGACAAGGCCTTCAAGAGACCCAGTACTTC.

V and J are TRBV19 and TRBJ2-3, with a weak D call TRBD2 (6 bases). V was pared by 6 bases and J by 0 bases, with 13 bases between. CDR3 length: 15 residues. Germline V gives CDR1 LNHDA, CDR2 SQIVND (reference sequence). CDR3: CASRLLALSTDTQYF. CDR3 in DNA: TGTGCCAGTAGATTACTAGCTCTTAGCACAGATACGCAGTATTTT.

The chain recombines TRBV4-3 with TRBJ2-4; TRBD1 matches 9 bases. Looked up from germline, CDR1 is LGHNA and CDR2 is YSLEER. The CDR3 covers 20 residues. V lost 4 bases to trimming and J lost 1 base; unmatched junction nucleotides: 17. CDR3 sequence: CASSRILGQGRKEAKNIQYF. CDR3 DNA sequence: TGCGCCAGCAGCCGAATTTTGGGACAGGGTCGAAAGGAGGCCAAAAACATTCAGTACTTC.

The CDR3 nucleotides are TGTGCCAGCATTCCAGCGCGGGCTAGTGTAGGGTCCTACGAGCAGTACTTC. Translating gives CASIPARASVGSYEQYF. This chain uses TRBV7-9 with TRBJ2-7; possibly TRBD2 for D (5 bases). V was shortened by 7 bases and J by 1 base, with 23 bases between the two germline ends. The CDR3 extends over 17 amino acids. Germline CDR1 is SEHNR and CDR2 is FQNEAQ (reference sequence).

CDR3 in DNA: TGTGCCAGCAGCTTTGGGAGACAGGGGGCTCACGAGCAGTACTTC. It is translated as CASSFGRQGAHEQYF. The V gene is TRBV5-4, the J gene TRBJ2-7; 10 positions agree with TRBD1. The CDR3 is 15 amino acids. V was clipped by 2 bases and J by 5 bases; unmatched bases: 7. Per the germline V gene, CDR1 is SGHNT and CDR2 is YYREEE (reference sequence). Full variable domain (outside the CDR3, taken from reference TRBV5-4 and TRBJ2-7): ETGVTQSPTHLIKTRGQQVTLRCSSQSGHNTVSWYQQALGQGPQFIFQYYREEENGRGNFPPRFSGLQFPNYSSELNVNALELDDSALYLCASSFGRQGAHEQYFGPGTRLTVT.

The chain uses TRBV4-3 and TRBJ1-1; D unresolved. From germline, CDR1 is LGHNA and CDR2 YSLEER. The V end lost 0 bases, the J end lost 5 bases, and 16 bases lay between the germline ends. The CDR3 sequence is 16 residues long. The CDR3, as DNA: TGCGCCAGCAGCCAAGATAGTAGGTTCGGGAGTACTGAAGCTTTCTTT. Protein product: CASSQDSRFGSTEAFF.

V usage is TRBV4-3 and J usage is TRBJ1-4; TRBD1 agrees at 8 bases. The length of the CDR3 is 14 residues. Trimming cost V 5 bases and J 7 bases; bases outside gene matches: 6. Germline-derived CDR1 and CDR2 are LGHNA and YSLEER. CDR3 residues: CASSYGQGAEKLFF. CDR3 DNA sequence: TGCGCCAGCAGCTACGGACAGGGAGCTGAAAAACTGTTTTTT.

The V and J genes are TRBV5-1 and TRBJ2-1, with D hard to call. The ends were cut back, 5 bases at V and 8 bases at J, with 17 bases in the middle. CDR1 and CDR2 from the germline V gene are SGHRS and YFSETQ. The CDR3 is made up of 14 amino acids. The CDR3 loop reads CASRPDSTADEQFF. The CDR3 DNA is TGCGCCAGCAGGCCCGACTCGACCGCGGATGAGCAGTTCTTC.

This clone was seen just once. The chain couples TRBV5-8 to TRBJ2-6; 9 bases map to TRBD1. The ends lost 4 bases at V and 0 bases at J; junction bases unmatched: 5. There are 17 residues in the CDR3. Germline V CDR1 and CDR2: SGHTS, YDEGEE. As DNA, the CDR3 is TGTGCCAGCAGCGGACAGGGGAAAGGCTCTGGGGCCAACGTCCTGACTTTC. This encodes CASSGQGKGSGANVLTF. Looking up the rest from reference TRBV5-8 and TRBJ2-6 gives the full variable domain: EAGVTQSPTHLIKTRGQQATLRCSPISGHTSVYWYQQALGLGLQFLLWYDEGEERNRGNFPPRFSGRQFPNYSSELNVNALELEDSALYLCASSGQGKGSGANVLTFGAGSRLTVL.

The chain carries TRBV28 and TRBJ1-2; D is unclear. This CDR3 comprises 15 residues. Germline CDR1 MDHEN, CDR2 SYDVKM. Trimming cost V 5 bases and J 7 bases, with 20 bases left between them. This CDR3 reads CASSAINLRIGGYTF. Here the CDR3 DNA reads TGTGCCAGCAGTGCCATTAATCTGAGGATCGGTGGCTACACCTTC.

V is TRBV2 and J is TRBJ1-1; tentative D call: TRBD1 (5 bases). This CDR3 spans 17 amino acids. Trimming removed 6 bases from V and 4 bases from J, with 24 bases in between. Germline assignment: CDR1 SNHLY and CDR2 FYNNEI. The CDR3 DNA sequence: TGTGCCAGCAGCGCCTACACCCTAACGGGGGGGTCCACTGAAGCTTTCTTT. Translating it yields CASSAYTLTGGSTEAFF.

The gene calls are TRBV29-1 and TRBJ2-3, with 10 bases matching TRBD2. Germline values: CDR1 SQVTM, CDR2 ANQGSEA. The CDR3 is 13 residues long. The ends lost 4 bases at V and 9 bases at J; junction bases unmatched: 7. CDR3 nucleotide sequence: TGCAGCGTTGGGGCTAGCGGGAGAGACACGCAGTATTTT. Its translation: CSVGASGRDTQYF.

The CDR3 DNA follows: TGTGCCAGCAGCCGAGCGGGGGTTTTCTACGAGCAGTACTTC. This encodes CASSRAGVFYEQYF. This chain uses TRBV7-2 with TRBJ2-7; TRBD2 aligns across 8 bases. The CDR3 contains 14 residues. Germline V CDR1 and CDR2: SGHTA, FQGNSA. J gave up 3 bases and V 5 bases, and 6 bases lay outside the gene matches.

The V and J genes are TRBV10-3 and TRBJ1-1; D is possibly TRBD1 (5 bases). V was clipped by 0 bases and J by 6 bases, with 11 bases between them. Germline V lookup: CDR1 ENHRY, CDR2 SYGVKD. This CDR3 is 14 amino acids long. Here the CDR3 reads CAISESYGHSEAFF. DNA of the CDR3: TGTGCCATCAGTGAGTCTTACGGACACTCTGAAGCTTTCTTT.

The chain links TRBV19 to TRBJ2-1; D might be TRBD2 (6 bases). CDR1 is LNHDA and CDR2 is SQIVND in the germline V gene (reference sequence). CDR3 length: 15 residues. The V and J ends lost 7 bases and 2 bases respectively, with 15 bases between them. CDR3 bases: TGTGCCAGTAAAGGGCGGGGTGAAACCTACAATGAGCAGTTCTTC. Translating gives CASKGRGETYNEQFF.

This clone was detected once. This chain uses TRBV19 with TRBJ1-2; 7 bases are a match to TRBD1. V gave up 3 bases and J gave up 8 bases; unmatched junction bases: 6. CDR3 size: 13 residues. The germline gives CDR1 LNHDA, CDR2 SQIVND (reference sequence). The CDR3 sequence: CASSMTGQRGYTF. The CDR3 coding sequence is TGTGCCAGTAGTATGACAGGGCAGCGAGGCTACACCTTC.

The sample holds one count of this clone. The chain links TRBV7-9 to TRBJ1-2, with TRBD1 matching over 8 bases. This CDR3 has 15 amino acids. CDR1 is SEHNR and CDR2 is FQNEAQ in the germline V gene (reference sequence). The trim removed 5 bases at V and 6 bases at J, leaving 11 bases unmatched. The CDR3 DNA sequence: TGTGCCAGCAGCCGGACAGGGAATCAAGTGGATGGCTACACCTTC. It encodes CASSRTGNQVDGYTF.